Following are 24 T cell receptor beta chains from one sample sequenced in a study of T-cell reconstitution after alpha-beta-depleted transplantation in children. Molecular barcoding with unique molecular identifiers was used for the TCRbeta library. TCRdb re-analysed the PCR reads in MiXCR, keeping a single row per CDR3 protein. Of 350,000 to 450,000 distinct CDR3 sequences in the sample, 10% to 15% are singletons; the top ten hold 4.3%. The sample consisted of PBMCs, taken from the stem cell graft. The receptors come from a human donor who donated a stem cell graft to a child with Fanconi anemia.

This clonotype appeared a few times. The chain is built from TRBV2 and TRBJ2-7; no reliable D call. Germline-derived CDR1 and CDR2 are SNHLY and FYNNEI. V shed 5 bases and J shed 4 bases, with 15 bases lying between them. This CDR3 contains 14 residues. CDR3 sequence (DNA): TGTGCCAGCAGTCCTCCCCAACACCCTTACGAGCAGTACGTC. Translated, it gives CASSPPQHPYEQYV.

The rearrangement links TRBV7-2 to TRBJ2-3, with D hard to call. The germline V gene encodes CDR1 SGHTA and CDR2 FQGNSA. The ends were cut back, 5 bases at V and 1 base at J, with 13 bases in the middle. This CDR3 has 15 amino acids. The CDR3 DNA reads as TGTGCCAGCAGCCAAATTACCCCCGGCACAGATACGCAGTATTTT. Amino acids: CASSQITPGTDTQYF.

CDR3 coding DNA: TGCAGCGCTTTTACCCCCGGGGATGGTTCACCCCTCCACTTT. Protein sequence: CSAFTPGDGSPLHF. The chain uses TRBV20-1 and TRBJ1-6; D is undetermined. Per the germline V gene, CDR1 is DFQATT and CDR2 is SNEGSKA (reference sequence). The CDR3 runs 14 residues.

Only a few counts were recorded for this clonotype. V gene TRBV28 combines with J gene TRBJ2-7; possibly TRBD2 for D (6 bases). The V gene lost 5 bases and the J gene lost 4 bases, with 9 bases spanning the gap. Looked up from germline, CDR1 is MDHEN and CDR2 is SYDVKM. The CDR3 totals 12 residues. The DNA of the CDR3 is TGTGCCAGCAGTCAAAGCGGGTACGAGCAGTACGTC. As protein: CASSQSGYEQYV.

This clonotype was seen repeatedly, ten times or more. This rearrangement joins TRBV5-1 to TRBJ2-3; 13 bases line up with TRBD2. There are 19 residues in the CDR3. Looked up from germline, CDR1 is SGHRS and CDR2 is YFSETQ. After removal of 0 bases from V and 6 bases from J, the junction contained 13 bases not matched to a gene. CDR3 bases: TGCGCCAGCAGCTTGGGCGGCTTGGGACTAGCGGGGCCCAGGGATACGCAGTATTTT. Protein sequence: CASSLGGLGLAGPRDTQYF.

This clonotype occurred many times. V is TRBV6-2 or TRBV6-3 and J is TRBJ2-3, with no clear D. Trimming removed 6 bases from V and 5 bases from J, with 18 bases in between. CDR1 is MNHEY and CDR2 is SVGEGT in the germline V gene. This CDR3 contains 15 residues. Here the CDR3 DNA reads TGTGCCAGCAGACCCAGACTCCGCCTTCAAGATACGCAGTATTTT. Amino acids: CASRPRLRLQDTQYF.

This clonotype has more than one count but fewer than ten. This rearrangement joins TRBV19 to TRBJ2-4, with TRBD1 matching 7 bases. V dropped 6 bases and J dropped 0; count of bases not matched to a gene: 8. Germline CDR1 is LNHDA and CDR2 is SQIVND (reference sequence). The CDR3 loop spans 16 amino acids. The CDR3: CASRDWTGLAKNIQYF. In nucleotides, the CDR3 is TGTGCCAGTAGGGACTGGACAGGTCTAGCCAAAAACATTCAGTACTTC.

The chain combines TRBV29-1 with TRBJ2-3; no reliable D call. CDR1 and CDR2 (germline): SQVTM, ANQGSEA. V was cut by 4 bases and J by 11 bases, with 13 bases left in between. This CDR3 comprises 11 residues. This CDR3 reads CSVGSPEGQYF. As DNA, the CDR3 is TGCAGCGTTGGATCCCCGGAAGGGCAGTATTTT.

At least ten counts were recorded for this clonotype. The chain recombines TRBV7-8 with TRBJ2-7; D gene uncertain. Germline V CDR1 and CDR2: SGHVS, FQNEAQ. There are 13 residues in the CDR3. Trimming took off 2 bases at V and 4 bases at J, with 9 bases between the two ends. The CDR3 spells CASSLFPGYEQYV. The CDR3 nucleotides are TGTGCCAGCAGCTTATTCCCTGGGTACGAGCAGTACGTC.

V gene TRBV4-2 combines with J gene TRBJ2-7; D is possibly TRBD1 or TRBD2 (5 bases each). CDR1 is LGHNA, CDR2 YNFKEQ, per germline. The V end was cut by 4 bases, the J end by 0 bases, with 16 bases between. The CDR3 loop spans 16 amino acids. This CDR3 is CASSPDVGRVSYEQYF. The CDR3 DNA sequence: TGTGCCAGCAGCCCCGATGTGGGGCGGGTCTCCTACGAGCAGTACTTC.

The rearrangement uses TRBV7-7 and TRBJ2-7, with D unresolved. CDR3 length: 14 residues. Germline V gives CDR1 SSHAT, CDR2 FNYEAQ (reference sequence). V gave up 6 bases and J gave up 0 bases, with 12 bases separating them. The CDR3 region has the DNA TGTGCCAGCAGGGTGGTCATGGCCTCCTACGAGCAGTACGTC. Protein product: CASRVVMASYEQYV.

The chain joins TRBV2 to TRBJ2-3; D might be TRBD1 (6 bases). Germline V CDR1 and CDR2: SNHLY, FYNNEI. With 10 bases removed from V and 2 bases from J, the gap between germline ends came to 10 bases. This CDR3 spans 12 amino acids. The chain's CDR3 is CATRTDTDTQYF. In nucleotides, the CDR3 is TGTGCCACCAGGACAGACACAGATACGCAGTATTTT. Together with reference TRBV2 and TRBJ2-3, the CDR3 gives the full variable domain: EPEVTQTPSHQVTQMGQEVILRCVPISNHLYFYWYRQILGQKVEFLVSFYNNEISEKSEIFDDQFSVERPDGSNFTLKIRSTKLEDSAMYFCATRTDTDTQYFGPGTRLTVL.

In its sample, this clonotype was seen a few times. The chain carries TRBV5-1 and TRBJ2-7; 8 bases line up with TRBD1. V shed 0 bases and J 6 bases; nucleotides not matched to a gene: 8. This CDR3 has 15 amino acids. Germline-derived CDR1 and CDR2 are SGHRS and YFSETQ. CDR3 loop: CASSLARDRRGEQYF. CDR3 sequence (DNA): TGCGCCAGCAGCTTGGCCAGGGACAGGCGGGGCGAGCAGTACTTC.

This clonotype was detected many times. The CDR3 loop is CASSSREAGANVLTF. For the CDR3, the DNA is TGCGCCAGCAGCTCCAGGGAGGCGGGGGCCAACGTCCTGACTTTC. The chain links TRBV5-1 to TRBJ2-6; possible D gene TRBD2, 6 bases. Trimming shortened V by 3 bases and J by 4 bases, and 11 bases separated the two germline ends. The germline V gene has CDR1 SGHRS and CDR2 YFSETQ. The length of the CDR3 is 15 residues. Variable domain in full (rest from reference TRBV5-1 and TRBJ2-6): KAGVTQTPRYLIKTRGQQVTLSCSPISGHRSVSWYQQTPGQGLQFLFEYFSETQRNKGNFPGRFSGRQFSNSRSEMNVSTLELGDSALYLCASSSREAGANVLTFGAGSRLTVL.

This clonotype has at least ten counts. The V and J genes are TRBV29-1 and TRBJ2-2; D uncertain. There are 12 residues in the CDR3. V was cut by 6 bases and J by 3 bases, with 8 bases left in between. Per germline, CDR1 SQVTM and CDR2 ANQGSEA. The CDR3 spells CSVRRDTGELFF. In nucleotides, the CDR3 is TGCAGCGTCCGAAGGGACACCGGGGAGCTGTTTTTT.

The V gene is TRBV20-1, the J gene TRBJ2-5, with D perhaps TRBD1 or TRBD2 (5 bases each). The germline CDR1 and CDR2 sequences are DFQATT and SNEGSKA (reference sequence). Trimming removed 5 bases from V and 4 bases from J, with 23 bases in between. CDR3 length equals 16 residues. CDR3 DNA sequence: TGCAGTGCTCCCCCCCTGTGGGACGTTCGAGGAGAGACCCAGTACTTC. Its protein product is CSAPPLWDVRGETQYF.

The chain has TRBV7-9 and TRBJ2-7; D call uncertain. Germline values: CDR1 SEHNR, CDR2 FQNEAQ (reference sequence). The CDR3 consists of 14 residues. V was trimmed by 5 bases and J by 1 base, leaving 12 bases between them. The CDR3 bases are TGTGCCAGCAGCCCAACCCCAGAATCCTACGAGCAGTACTTC. This sequence encodes CASSPTPESYEQYF.

The chain uses TRBV20-1 and TRBJ2-7, with TRBD2 identical over 8 bases. There are 14 residues in the CDR3. With 3 bases clipped from V and 3 bases from J, the junction kept 7 bases outside the gene matches. Germline V gene data show CDR1 as DFQATT and CDR2 as SNEGSKA (reference sequence). The CDR3 protein is CSARKGTRGYEQYF. The CDR3 nucleotides are TGCAGTGCTAGGAAAGGGACTAGGGGCTACGAGCAGTACTTC.

This clonotype was counted a few times. The rearrangement joins TRBV6-5 to TRBJ2-2; 10 bases line up with TRBD2. CDR1 is MNHEY and CDR2 is SVGAGI in the germline V gene. This CDR3 spans 15 amino acids. The junction had 4 bases not matched to a gene; V was cut back by 0 bases and J by 9 bases. The CDR3 nucleotides read TGTGCCAGCAGTTACTCGAGCGGGGGGGCCCGGGAGCTGTTTTTT. This translates into CASSYSSGGARELFF.

J is TRBJ2-1 and V is TRBV20-1; TRBD2 aligns across 7 bases. Germline CDR1 DFQATT, CDR2 SNEGSKA (reference sequence). The V gene end was trimmed by 7 bases and the J gene end by 8 bases; junction bases not matched to a gene: 20. The CDR3 is 16 amino acids. CDR3 bases: TGCAGTGTCCCAAAGGGAGGGCTGTCGGGCCCGGATGAGCAGTTCTTC. This encodes CSVPKGGLSGPDEQFF.

This clonotype was counted many times. The rearrangement links TRBV7-2 to TRBJ1-5; D is perhaps TRBD1 (6 bases). V lost 4 bases to trimming and J lost 1 base, with 11 bases between them. Germline assignment: CDR1 SGHTA and CDR2 FQGNSA. CDR3 size: 15 residues. CDR3 loop: CASSSGGTSNQPQHF. Here the CDR3 DNA reads TGTGCCAGCAGCTCCGGGGGCACGAGCAATCAGCCCCAGCATTTT.

This clonotype was seen repeatedly, ten times or more. This chain connects TRBV20-1 to TRBJ2-3; D gene ambiguous. Deletions cut 0 bases from V and 3 bases from J, with 10 bases between. This CDR3 spans 14 amino acids. In germline, CDR1 is DFQATT, CDR2 SNEGSKA (reference sequence). The CDR3 here is CSARDLGRTDTQYF. CDR3 DNA sequence: TGCAGTGCTAGAGATCTTGGCCGGACAGATACGCAGTATTTT.

This clonotype was recorded many times. The chain recombines TRBV20-1 with TRBJ2-1; D perhaps matches TRBD2 (6 bases). The V end was cut by 6 bases, the J end by 8 bases, with 17 bases between. Germline V gene data show CDR1 as DFQATT and CDR2 as SNEGSKA (reference sequence). CDR3 length: 13 residues. The CDR3 is CSAKTASDYEQFF. In nucleotides, the CDR3 is TGCAGTGCGAAAACGGCTAGCGACTATGAGCAGTTCTTC.

To note about this clonotype: Lacking the conserved final phenylalanine or tryptophan, this CDR3 likely reflects a read error. J is TRBJ2-3 and V is TRBV7-2; D ambiguous. The germline V and J ends were trimmed by 5 bases and 7 bases, with 7 bases remaining between them. The CDR3 runs 11 residues. CDR1 SGHTA and CDR2 FQGNSA come from the germline V gene. Here the CDR3 reads CASSEGHTQYS. CDR3 bases: TGTGCCAGCAGCGAAGGGCATACGCAGTATTCT.